This T cell receptor (beta chain) is drawn from a study of blood T cell repertoires in COVID-19. Overall study context: Sites across the United States, Italy and Spain contributed samples from acute and convalescent COVID-19. The analysed material was cDNA or gDNA that came from T cells, B-cell-depleted T cells, or PBMCs.

In the source study's methods: Using reference gene primer amplification, nucleated cell counts were estimated. Repertoires were generated with immunoSEQ multiplex PCR, while TCRdb's copy carries only in-frame clones and drops some. The DNA gave D and trimming, while V, J and clone size come from that table. The sample records more than 60,000 clones, over 75% being singletons. The source material was peripheral blood. The TCR comes from a human donor in a cohort sampled during active COVID-19.

CDR3 residues: CASSSLAGSSGANVLTF. DNA of the CDR3: TGTGCCAGCAGCTCCCTAGCGGGCTCCTCTGGGGCCAACGTCCTGACTTTC. The rearrangement joins TRBV7-2 to TRBJ2-6, with TRBD2 identical over 8 bases. This CDR3 comprises 17 residues. Germline V CDR1 and CDR2: SGHTA, FQGNSA. Unmatched junction bases numbered 5, after V lost 4 bases and J lost 0 bases.